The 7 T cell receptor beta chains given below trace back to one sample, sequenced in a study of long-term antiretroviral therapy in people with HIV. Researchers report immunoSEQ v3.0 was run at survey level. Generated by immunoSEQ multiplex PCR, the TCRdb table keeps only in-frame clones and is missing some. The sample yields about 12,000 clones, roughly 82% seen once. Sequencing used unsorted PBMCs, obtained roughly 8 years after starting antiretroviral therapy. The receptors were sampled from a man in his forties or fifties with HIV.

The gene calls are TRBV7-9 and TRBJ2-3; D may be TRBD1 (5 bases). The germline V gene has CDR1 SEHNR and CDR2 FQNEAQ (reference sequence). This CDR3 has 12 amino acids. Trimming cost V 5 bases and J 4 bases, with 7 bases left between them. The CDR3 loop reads CASSQGADTQYF. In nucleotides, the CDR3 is TGTGCCAGCAGCCAAGGGGCAGATACGCAGTATTTT.

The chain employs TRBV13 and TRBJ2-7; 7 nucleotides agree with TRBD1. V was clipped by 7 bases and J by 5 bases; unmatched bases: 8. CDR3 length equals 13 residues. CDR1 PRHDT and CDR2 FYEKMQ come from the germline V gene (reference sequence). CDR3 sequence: CASTGTDSDEQYF. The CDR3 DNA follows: TGTGCCAGCACCGGGACAGACTCAGACGAGCAGTACTTC.

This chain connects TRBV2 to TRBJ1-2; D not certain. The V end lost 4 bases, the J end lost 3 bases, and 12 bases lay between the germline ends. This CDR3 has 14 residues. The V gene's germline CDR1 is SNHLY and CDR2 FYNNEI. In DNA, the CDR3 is TGTGCCAGCAGTGGCCTGTCTAAAGACTATGGCTACACCTTC. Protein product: CASSGLSKDYGYTF.

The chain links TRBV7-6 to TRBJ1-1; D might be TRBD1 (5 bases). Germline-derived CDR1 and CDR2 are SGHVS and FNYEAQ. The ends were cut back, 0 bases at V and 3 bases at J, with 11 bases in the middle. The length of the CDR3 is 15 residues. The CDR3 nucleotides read TGTGCCAGCAGCTTAGCGGGGGGAGATTACACTGAAGCTTTCTTT. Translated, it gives CASSLAGGDYTEAFF.

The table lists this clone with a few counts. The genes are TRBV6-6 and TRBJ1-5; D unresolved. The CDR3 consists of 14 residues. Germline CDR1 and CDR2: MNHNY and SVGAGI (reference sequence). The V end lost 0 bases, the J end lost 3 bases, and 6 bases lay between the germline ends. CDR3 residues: CASSYSDPNQPQHF. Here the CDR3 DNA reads TGTGCCAGCAGTTACTCCGACCCCAATCAGCCCCAGCATTTT.

The chain's CDR3 is CASSLLGAGGELFF. The CDR3 region has the DNA TGTGCCAGCAGTTTACTGGGGGCCGGAGGGGAGCTGTTTTTT. This chain links TRBV27 with TRBJ2-2; tentative D call: TRBD1 (6 bases). V was pared by 2 bases and J by 8 bases, with 12 bases between. Germline CDR1 reads MNHEY; CDR2 reads SMNVEV (reference sequence). There are 14 residues in the CDR3.

CDR3 bases: TGTGCCTGGAGTGAGATCTCGTACTTCAATGAAAAACTGTTTTTT. Translated, it gives CAWSEISYFNEKLFF. V usage is TRBV30 and J usage is TRBJ1-4; D unresolved. CDR1 GTSNPN and CDR2 SVGIG come from the germline V gene (reference sequence). The CDR3 extends over 15 amino acids. Trimming cost V 1 base and J 5 bases, with 14 bases left between them.